The 14 T cell receptor beta chains below all came from one sample that was sequenced in a study of blood T cell repertoires in COVID-19. Some clones are missing from TCRdb's copy, which holds only in-frame ones; the method was immunoSEQ multiplex PCR. The table records some 200,000 clones, 70% to 85% of them present only once. Sequenced sample: peripheral blood. Receptor source: a middle-aged woman who had recovered from COVID-19.

The chain recombines TRBV10-3 with TRBJ1-1; D is possibly TRBD1 (5 bases). Trimming shortened V by 0 bases and J by 1 base, and 12 bases separated the two germline ends. CDR1 is ENHRY, CDR2 SYGVKD, per germline. The CDR3 spans 16 residues. CDR3 protein: CAISESLGGGNTEAFF. The CDR3 nucleotides read TGTGCCATCAGTGAGTCCCTTGGGGGAGGGAACACTGAAGCTTTCTTT.

The CDR3 sequence: CASSSRWTGESPLHF. The CDR3 nucleotides are TGTGCCAGCAGCAGCCGGTGGACAGGGGAATCACCCCTCCACTTT. The chain combines TRBV3-1 (or the pseudogene TRBV3-2) with TRBJ1-6, with 9 bases lining up with TRBD1. Germline CDR1 and CDR2: LGHDT and YNNKEL (reference sequence). The CDR3 loop spans 15 amino acids. Trimming removed 5 bases from V and 10 bases from J; junction bases left unmatched: 9.

The table lists this clone with a count of one. J is TRBJ1-3 and V is TRBV5-1, with a weak D call TRBD1 (5 bases). Trimming removed 2 bases at V and 0 bases at J, with 12 bases between. The CDR3 runs to 16 residues. Germline V gene lookup returns CDR1 SGHRS and CDR2 YFSETQ. The CDR3 DNA follows: TGCGCCAGCAGCTTAGTCCAGGGCGGCTCTGGAAACACCATATATTTT. It translates to CASSLVQGGSGNTIYF.

The V gene is TRBV7-2, the J gene TRBJ2-2, with TRBD1 identical over 8 bases. In germline, CDR1 is SGHTA, CDR2 FQGNSA. The V gene end was trimmed by 4 bases and the J gene end by 0 bases; junction bases not matched to a gene: 1. CDR3 length: 15 amino acids. In DNA, the CDR3 is TGTGCCAGCAGCTCGGGACAGGCGAACACCGGGGAGCTGTTTTTT. It yields the protein CASSSGQANTGELFF.

This clone appeared a few times. This chain uses TRBV6-5 with TRBJ1-2; 8 positions agree with TRBD1. From germline, CDR1 is MNHEY and CDR2 SVGAGI. The V segment lost 7 bases and the J segment 8 bases; nucleotides outside the gene matches: 12. The CDR3 is 14 residues long. The CDR3 sequence is CASTLGQGAGGYTF. CDR3 sequence (DNA): TGTGCCAGCACCCTCGGGCAGGGGGCTGGAGGCTACACCTTC.

Ten or more counts support this clone. The rearrangement joins TRBV4-1 to TRBJ1-5; D remains ambiguous. The CDR3 is 15 residues long. CDR1 is MGHRA, CDR2 YSYEKL, per germline. Between the trimmed V and J ends, which lost 0 bases and 4 bases, there was a span of 10 bases. CDR3 residues: CASSQDPGINQPQHF. CDR3 nucleotides: TGCGCCAGCAGCCAAGATCCCGGGATTAATCAGCCCCAGCATTTT.

V is TRBV5-5 and J is TRBJ2-7, with 8 bases lining up with TRBD1. The CDR3 extends over 13 amino acids. V gave up 4 bases and J gave up 4 bases; unmatched junction bases: 4. CDR1 SGHKS and CDR2 YYEKEE come from the germline V gene (reference sequence). The DNA of the CDR3 is TGTGCCAGCAGCGGAAGACAGGGGTACGAGCAGTACTTC. The encoded protein is CASSGRQGYEQYF. Full variable domain (rest looked up from reference TRBV5-5 and TRBJ2-7): DAGVTQSPTHLIKTRGQQVTLRCSPISGHKSVSWYQQVLGQGPQFIFQYYEKEERGRGNFPDRFSARQFPNYSSELNVNALLLGDSALYLCASSGRQGYEQYFGPGTRLTVT.

In the case of this clone: The germline gene is not matched at one end of the junction; a read error may be the cause. The CDR3 region is CASSIGTGALSGNTIYF. For the CDR3, the DNA is TGTGCCAGCAGCATAGGGACAGGCGCCTTAAGTGGAAACACCATATATTTT. The V call is TRBV13, the J call TRBJ1-3; the match to TRBD1 covers 8 bases. Germline assignment: CDR1 PRHDT and CDR2 FYEKMQ (reference sequence). CDR3 size: 17 residues. Full variable domain (outside the CDR3, taken from reference TRBV13 and TRBJ1-3): AAGVIQSPRHLIKEKRETATLKCYPIPRHDTVYWYQQGPGQDPQFLISFYEKMQSDKGSIPDRFSAQQFSDYHSELNMSSLELGDSALYFCASSIGTGALSGNTIYFGEGSWLTVV.

The chain employs TRBV10-3 and TRBJ2-3; 12 nucleotides match TRBD2. The V and J ends lost 9 bases and 3 bases, in that order; junction bases with no gene match: 4. Looked up from germline, CDR1 is ENHRY and CDR2 is SYGVKD. The CDR3 runs to 14 residues. The CDR3 bases are TGTGCCATTTCGACTAGCGGGGGTACAGATACGCAGTATTTT. It is translated as CAISTSGGTDTQYF.

CDR3 bases: TGTGCCAGCAGGACCAGGGGGGCGAACACCGGGGAGCTGTTTTTT. This codes for CASRTRGANTGELFF. The rearrangement links TRBV6-5 to TRBJ2-2, with D possibly matching TRBD1 (7 bases). From germline, CDR1 is MNHEY and CDR2 SVGAGI. The ends were cut back, 6 bases at V and 0 bases at J, with 11 bases in the middle. This CDR3 is built from 15 residues.

The V call is TRBV4-3, the J call TRBJ2-1, with 10 bases identical to TRBD1. The CDR3 covers 15 residues. After removal of 2 bases from V and 6 bases from J, the junction contained 4 bases not matched to a gene. Germline CDR1 reads LGHNA; CDR2 reads YSLEER. The CDR3 loop reads CASSQPGTGVNEQFF. As DNA, the CDR3 is TGCGCCAGCAGCCAACCCGGGACAGGGGTCAATGAGCAGTTCTTC.

This chain uses TRBV27 with TRBJ2-1, with 7 positions matching TRBD1. The CDR3 has 15 residues. Germline CDR1 reads MNHEY; CDR2 reads SMNVEV (reference sequence). The junction had 7 bases not matched to a gene; V was cut back by 3 bases and J by 5 bases. The CDR3 here is CASSLGVGQNNEQFF. The CDR3 region has the DNA TGTGCCAGCAGTTTGGGTGTGGGACAGAACAATGAGCAGTTCTTC.

This rearrangement joins TRBV6-5 to TRBJ1-2, with TRBD1 matching over 7 bases. Germline loops: CDR1 MNHEY, CDR2 SVGAGI. V lost 5 bases to trimming and J lost 4 bases; unmatched junction nucleotides: 7. This CDR3 contains 14 residues. The CDR3 loop is CASSRTGSVYGYTF. The CDR3 bases are TGTGCCAGCAGTCGGACAGGATCCGTCTATGGCTACACCTTC.

The chain has TRBV6-5 and TRBJ1-2; D call uncertain. The CDR3 is 13 amino acids. Germline CDR1 and CDR2: MNHEY and SVGAGI. V was pared by 5 bases and J by 6 bases, with 13 bases between. The CDR3 sequence is CASSRTALNGYTF. In DNA, the CDR3 is TGTGCCAGCAGTCGGACTGCGTTGAATGGCTACACCTTC.